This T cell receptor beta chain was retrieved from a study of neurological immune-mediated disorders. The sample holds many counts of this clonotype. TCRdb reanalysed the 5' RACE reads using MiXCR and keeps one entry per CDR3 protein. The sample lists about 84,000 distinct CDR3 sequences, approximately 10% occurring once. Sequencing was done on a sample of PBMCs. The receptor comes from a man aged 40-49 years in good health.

The CDR3 region is CASSPLWYRDLGAEAFF. The CDR3 nucleotides read TGTGCCAGCAGTCCCCTTTGGTACCGGGACCTGGGTGCTGAAGCTTTCTTT. The chain joins TRBV12-3 or TRBV12-4 to TRBJ1-1; D is perhaps TRBD1 (5 bases). This CDR3 has 17 residues. V was shortened by 5 bases and J by 6 bases, with 25 bases between the two germline ends.